This T cell receptor beta chain was captured in a study of blood T cells in healthy people across ages. The CDR3 is 15 amino acids. Germline lookup yields CDR1 SGDLS and CDR2 YYNGEE. V dropped 2 bases and J dropped 4; count of bases not matched to a gene: 7. PCR was performed a second time for about 6 to 12 cycles using a sample-barcoded 5' primer and a J-beta primer mix. From the 5' RACE reads, TCRdb called clonotypes with MiXCR, one entry per CDR3 protein. The table lists hundreds of thousands of distinct CDR3 sequences, 40% to 50% of them singletons. This chain joins TRBV9 and TRBJ2-3; 7 positions agree with TRBD2. The receptor was isolated from a man aged 80 or over in good health. Sequencing was performed on blood. The CDR3 is CASSVWGGTSDTQYF. The CDR3 nucleotides read TGTGCCAGCAGCGTCTGGGGGGGGACGTCAGATACGCAGTATTTT.